These T cell receptor beta chains were read from a single sample in a study of precursors of human CD4 cytotoxic T cells. Via MiXCR, TCRdb re-called the reads, giving one row per CDR3 protein. Of about a hundred distinct CDR3 sequences in the sample, roughly two thirds were seen once. Sequencing used memory CD4+ T cells from blood (PBMCs). All receptors derive from a human donor in good health. Both conserved end residues are part of each CDR3. Each record gives: J gene, D gene, clone size, V gene, CDR3 protein, CDR3 DNA. D genes are given only for firm matches. Not all rows give a size; the values are once, few, many and, for expanded clones, a class.

TRBJ2-1 | TRBD1 | hyperexpanded | TRBV23-1 | CASSHPKSGTAFNEQFF | TGCGCCAGCAGTCATCCCAAATCCGGGACAGCGTTTAATGAGCAGTTCTTC
TRBJ2-5 | TRBD2 | . | TRBV4-1 | CASSQDPGLAGGGETQYF | TGCGCCAGCAGCCAGGACCCGGGACTAGCGGGAGGCGGGGAGACCCAGTACTTC
TRBJ1-1 | TRBD1 | . | TRBV2 | CASRRPTGIHTEAFF | TGTGCCAGCAGGCGCCCGACAGGGATCCACACTGAAGCTTTCTTT
TRBJ1-1 | . | . | TRBV6-5 | CASSYSTDGTKAFF | TGTGCCAGCAGTTACAGTACCGACGGGACAAAAGCTTTCTTT
TRBJ1-5 | . | once | TRBV27 | CASSLNSQHNQPQHF | TGTGCCAGCAGTTTGAACAGCCAACACAATCAGCCCCAGCATTTT
TRBJ2-3 | . | large | TRBV29-1 | CSVTGSTDTQYF | TGCAGCGTCACAGGGTCCACAGATACGCAGTATTTT
TRBJ1-4 | . | . | TRBV20-1 | CSASSLKDEKLFF | TGCAGTGCTAGTTCCCTTAAGGATGAAAAACTGTTTTTT
TRBJ2-1 | TRBD2 | . | TRBV3-1 | CASSQTLASGGGNEQFF | TGTGCCAGCAGCCAAACCCTTGCTAGCGGGGGGGGGAATGAGCAGTTCTTC
TRBJ2-3 | . | once | TRBV12-3/TRBV12-4 | CASSFPGNTDTQYF | TGTGCCAGCAGTTTTCCGGGGAACACAGATACGCAGTATTTT
TRBJ2-3 | . | once | TRBV5-1 | CASKRGQNTDTQYF | TGCGCCAGCAAGCGGGGACAGAACACAGATACGCAGTATTTT
TRBJ2-5 | TRBD1 | . | TRBV29-1 | CSVGQGAETQYF | TGCAGCGTTGGACAGGGGGCGGAGACCCAGTACTTC
TRBJ2-5 | . | . | TRBV2 | CASSQGTQETQYF | TGTGCCAGCAGTCAAGGTACCCAAGAGACCCAGTACTTC
TRBJ2-5 | . | hyperexpanded | TRBV29-1 | CSGRGVQETQYF | TGCAGCGGGAGAGGAGTACAAGAGACCCAGTACTTC
TRBJ2-3 | . | . | TRBV5-1 | CASSLERRSTDTQYF | TGCGCCAGCAGCTTGGAAAGGCGAAGCACAGATACGCAGTATTTT
TRBJ1-1 | TRBD1 | . | TRBV2 | CASSIRDRARTEAFF | TGTGCCAGCAGCATAAGGGACAGGGCTCGCACTGAAGCTTTCTTT
TRBJ2-1 | TRBD2 | . | TRBV7-9 | CASSLGTSGNSYNEQFF | TGTGCCAGCAGCTTAGGGACTAGCGGGAATTCCTACAATGAGCAGTTCTTC
TRBJ2-1 | TRBD2 | . | TRBV5-1 | CASSLESLAGNNEQFF | TGCGCCAGCAGCTTGGAAAGTCTAGCGGGGAACAATGAGCAGTTCTTC
TRBJ2-7 | TRBD2 | . | TRBV20-1 | CSARGPSGSEERYEQYF | TGCAGTGCTAGAGGTCCTAGCGGGAGTGAAGAAAGGTACGAGCAGTACTTC
TRBJ2-1 | . | . | TRBV24-1 | CATSDLDMLNEQFF | TGTGCCACCAGTGATTTGGATATGCTCAATGAGCAGTTCTTC
TRBJ1-5 | TRBD1 | few | TRBV4-2 | CASSQVLGQGIRQPQHF | TGTGCCAGCAGCCAAGTTCTAGGACAGGGGATAAGGCAGCCCCAGCATTTT
TRBJ2-3 | . | few | TRBV6-2/TRBV6-3 | CASSYKGRRDTQYF | TGTGCCAGCAGTTACAAAGGCCGTAGGGATACGCAGTATTTT
TRBJ2-3 | TRBD2 | large | TRBV3-1 | CASSIGLAGSYTDTQYF | TGTGCCAGCAGCATTGGCCTAGCGGGGTCTTACACAGATACGCAGTATTTT
TRBJ2-1 | . | once | TRBV7-3 | CASSPTWTTNEQFF | TGTGCCAGCAGCCCTACATGGACAACCAATGAGCAGTTCTTC
TRBJ2-3 | . | . | TRBV6-1 | CASTPYRSTDTQYF | TGTGCCAGCACCCCGTACAGAAGCACAGATACGCAGTATTTT
TRBJ2-5 | TRBD1 | few | TRBV2 | CASSLDREETQYF | TGTGCCAGCAGCTTGGACAGGGAGGAGACCCAGTACTTC
TRBJ2-5 | . | few | TRBV24-1 | CATSDLRDEKETQYF | TGTGCCACCAGTGATTTGAGGGACGAAAAAGAGACCCAGTACTTC
TRBJ2-3 | . | . | TRBV7-2 | CASSLVGHRAGWVDTQYF | TGTGCCAGCAGCTTAGTGGGCCATCGGGCGGGATGGGTAGATACGCAGTATTTT
TRBJ2-7 | . | . | TRBV29-1 | CSVRDHVEQYF | TGCAGCGTCCGTGATCATGTTGAGCAGTACTTC
TRBJ2-3 | . | hyperexpanded | TRBV29-1 | CSVTGGTDTQYF | TGCAGCGTTACGGGGGGCACAGATACGCAGTATTTT
TRBJ2-2 | . | few | TRBV5-1 | CASSTYRDSGELFF | TGCGCCAGCAGTACCTACAGGGACTCCGGGGAGCTGTTTTTT
TRBJ2-3 | . | . | TRBV10-1 | CASSESGDTQYF | TGCGCCAGCAGTGAGTCGGGAGATACGCAGTATTTT
TRBJ2-7 | TRBD1 | . | TRBV29-1 | CSVQGGHRTYEQYF | TGCAGCGTTCAAGGGGGCCACCGAACCTACGAGCAGTACTTC
TRBJ2-7 | TRBD2 | hyperexpanded | TRBV18 | CASSQIAGSEQYF | TGTGCCAGCTCACAGATAGCGGGGAGCGAGCAGTACTTC
TRBJ2-2 | . | large | TRBV9 | CASSVGMNGGTVNTGELFF | TGTGCCAGCAGCGTAGGAATGAATGGGGGGACAGTGAACACCGGGGAGCTGTTTTTT
TRBJ1-1 | . | . | TRBV11-3 | CASSLNTEAFF | TGTGCCAGCAGCCTCAACACTGAAGCTTTCTTT
TRBJ2-1 | TRBD2 | few | TRBV9 | CASSVAPGLAGGNEQFF | TGTGCCAGCAGCGTAGCCCCCGGGCTAGCGGGAGGCAATGAGCAGTTCTTC
TRBJ2-7 | . | few | TRBV29-1 | CSVSAAVGYEQYF | TGCAGCGTTTCAGCTGCCGTGGGGTACGAGCAGTACTTC
TRBJ2-3 | TRBD2 | . | TRBV29-1 | CSIGTSGRIDTQYF | TGCAGCATCGGGACTAGCGGGAGAATAGATACGCAGTATTTT
TRBJ1-6 | TRBD1 | . | TRBV4-3 | CASSQEFKGTVPSSYNSPLHF | TGCGCCAGCAGCCAAGAGTTTAAAGGGACAGTGCCGAGCTCCTATAATTCACCCCTCCACTTT
TRBJ2-5 | . | . | TRBV6-2/TRBV6-3 | CASSYGGFGETQYF | TGTGCCAGCAGTTACGGGGGCTTCGGAGAGACCCAGTACTTC
TRBJ1-1 | . | . | TRBV30 | CAWSVQGNTEAFF | TGTGCCTGGAGTGTACAGGGGAACACTGAAGCTTTCTTT
TRBJ2-6 | TRBD1 | large | TRBV9 | CASSVPSAGGSGANVLTF | TGTGCCAGCAGCGTTCCCTCGGCAGGGGGCTCTGGGGCCAACGTCCTGACTTTC
TRBJ1-2 | . | . | TRBV19 | CASSGAALYGYTF | TGTGCCAGTAGTGGGGCAGCCCTCTATGGCTACACCTTC